Below are 10 T cell receptor beta chains sequenced from a single sample in a study of T cell repertoires in ileal Crohn's disease. Method: immunoSEQ multiplex PCR; TCRdb's copy keeps in-frame clones and lacks some. Of approximately 11,000 clones in the sample, over 60% were seen once. The sequenced material came from ileal tissue. The source is an adult with Crohn's disease.

The rearrangement links TRBV5-8 to TRBJ2-7, with D unclear. Trimming stripped 1 base from V and 2 bases from J, with 13 bases between. In germline, CDR1 is SGHTS, CDR2 YDEGEE. The CDR3 consists of 15 residues. The CDR3 reads CASSLSSSHPYEQYF. CDR3 sequence (DNA): TGTGCCAGCAGCTTGTCGAGTTCCCACCCCTACGAGCAGTACTTC. Drawing the rest from reference TRBV5-8 and TRBJ2-7, the complete variable domain is EAGVTQSPTHLIKTRGQQATLRCSPISGHTSVYWYQQALGLGLQFLLWYDEGEERNRGNFPPRFSGRQFPNYSSELNVNALELEDSALYLCASSLSSSHPYEQYFGPGTRLTVT.

The genes are TRBV7-9 and TRBJ2-3, with 9 bases matching TRBD2. Trimming removed 8 bases from V and 4 bases from J; junction bases left unmatched: 10. The CDR3 runs to 15 residues. Germline V gives CDR1 SEHNR, CDR2 FQNEAQ (reference sequence). CDR3 residues: CASAPGGGAADTQYF. The CDR3 DNA is TGTGCCAGCGCTCCTGGCGGGGGGGCCGCAGATACGCAGTATTTT.

J is TRBJ1-2 and V is TRBV5-1, with 11 positions matching TRBD1. Germline assignment: CDR1 SGHRS and CDR2 YFSETQ. V gave up 2 bases and J gave up 2 bases; unmatched junction bases: 2. The CDR3 has 15 residues. CDR3 sequence (DNA): TGCGCCAGCAGCTTTGGGACAGGGGGGAACTATGGCTACACCTTC. It yields the protein CASSFGTGGNYGYTF.

The chain couples TRBV5-6 to TRBJ2-4, with a possible D match to TRBD1 (6 bases). CDR3 length: 13 residues. V lost 4 bases to trimming and J lost 7 bases, with 12 bases between them. The germline CDR1 and CDR2 sequences are SGHDT and YYEEEE. CDR3 DNA: TGTGCCAGCAGCCAGGTGAGGGGGAACATTCAGTACTTC. The encoded protein is CASSQVRGNIQYF.

The chain combines TRBV2 with TRBJ2-1; the match to TRBD2 covers 10 bases. The CDR3 length is 16 residues. In germline, CDR1 is SNHLY, CDR2 FYNNEI. J gave up 0 bases and V 5 bases, and 4 bases lay outside the gene matches. CDR3 nucleotides: TGTGCCAGCAGTCAAAGCGGGGGGGACTCCTACAATGAGCAGTTCTTC. It specifies CASSQSGGDSYNEQFF.

The sample holds one count of this clone. V gene TRBV14 combines with J gene TRBJ2-7; 8 bases are shared with TRBD2. Germline CDR1 is SGHDN and CDR2 is FVKESK. Losses at the gene ends were 0 bases for V and 6 bases for J; bases not matched to a gene: 4. This CDR3 is 14 amino acids long. CDR3 amino acids: CASSQDGTSLEQYF. In nucleotides, the CDR3 is TGTGCCAGCAGCCAAGATGGGACTAGTCTCGAGCAGTACTTC.

This rearrangement joins TRBV6-1 to TRBJ1-4, with 9 bases aligning to TRBD1. This CDR3 is built from 15 residues. CDR1 MNHNS and CDR2 SASEGT come from the germline V gene. The J segment lost 8 bases and the V segment lost 7 bases, leaving 11 bases of the junction unmatched. This CDR3 reads CASNTHRGLGEKLFF. CDR3 DNA sequence: TGTGCCAGCAATACCCACAGGGGGCTGGGCGAAAAACTGTTTTTT.

The CDR3 DNA reads as TGTGCCAGCAGCTTAGGCCGGGGGGGGACAAACATTCAGTACTTC. Translation: CASSLGRGGTNIQYF. The chain has TRBV11-2 and TRBJ2-4; TRBD2 aligns across 8 bases. J was trimmed by 6 bases and V by 1 base; bases with no gene match: 5. CDR3 length equals 15 residues. CDR1 is SGHAT, CDR2 FQNNGV, per germline.

V and J are TRBV14 and TRBJ2-3; no firm D call. The CDR3 length is 14 residues. Germline CDR1 reads SGHDN; CDR2 reads FVKESK. V was cut by 4 bases and J by 2 bases, with 10 bases left in between. CDR3 sequence: CASSPREFTDTQYF. CDR3 coding DNA: TGTGCCAGCAGCCCTAGAGAATTCACAGATACGCAGTATTTT.

V usage is TRBV27 and J usage is TRBJ2-2; D is possibly TRBD1 (5 bases). Looked up from germline, CDR1 is MNHEY and CDR2 is SMNVEV (reference sequence). Trimming shortened V by 6 bases and J by 3 bases, and 14 bases separated the two germline ends. The CDR3 spans 15 residues. The CDR3, as DNA: TGTGCCAGCAGGACAGCCGCCCGCGACACCGGGGAGCTGTTTTTT. Translating it yields CASRTAARDTGELFF.